This T cell receptor (beta chain) was profiled in a study of shared clonotypes between healthy human individuals. Profiling relied on immunoSEQ multiplex PCR, and the TCRdb table lists in-frame clones only, not all of them. The sample contains 2.5 million or so clones, around nine tenths of which appear only once. Findings of the study overall: In a few donors, 4.5% to 5.5% of naive CD4 clonotypes appeared in common. A reduction in generation probabilities was seen for non-shared clonotypes relative to those shared by all four donors.

Germline V gene sequence: CDR1 SNHLY, CDR2 FYNNEI. Deletions cut 0 bases from V and 8 bases from J, with 10 bases between. The CDR3 is 14 amino acids. Details on this clone: What it recognizes is unknown.

The chain recombines TRBV2 with TRBJ2-2; no reliable D call. The source of this sequence is a man younger than 35 in good health. The sample taken for sequencing was naive CD4+ T cells sorted from blood. Subset of the sample: CD45RA+ positively selected. CDR3 loop: CASSEALSAGELFF. The CDR3 DNA reads as TGTGCCAGCAGTGAAGCGCTTTCGGCGGGGGAGCTGTTTTTT.